The 29 T cell receptor beta chains below come from one sample, sequenced in a study of CD8 T cells in Susac syndrome. It was with random hexamers that roughly 0.5 to 1 ug RNA was reverse transcribed. TCRdb reanalysed the immunoSEQ multiplex PCR reads using MiXCR and keeps one entry per CDR3 protein. The sample records about 300,000 distinct CDR3 sequences, about 91% being singletons. Sequenced input: CD8+ T cells from PBMCs. These receptors originate from a human donor with multiple sclerosis.

The chain carries TRBV25-1 and TRBJ1-1; D uncertain. With 6 bases removed from V and 10 bases from J, the gap between germline ends came to 9 bases. The CDR3 loop spans 10 amino acids. Germline V gene sequence: CDR1 MGHDK, CDR2 SYGVNS. The CDR3: CASRADVAFF. The CDR3 DNA sequence: TGTGCCAGCAGAGCGGACGTAGCTTTCTTT. Combining the CDR3 with reference TRBV25-1 and TRBJ1-1 gives the whole variable domain EADIYQTPRYLVIGTGKKITLECSQTMGHDKMYWYQQDPGMELHLIHYSYGVNSTEKGDLSSESTVSRIRTEHFPLTLESARPSHTSQYLCASRADVAFFGQGTRLTVV.

The V gene is TRBV5-5, the J gene TRBJ1-5, with D unclear. The germline CDR1 and CDR2 sequences are SGHKS and YYEKEE (reference sequence). There are 13 residues in the CDR3. V was shortened by 0 bases and J by 6 bases, with 7 bases between the two germline ends. The CDR3 sequence: CASSLDIPQPQHF. DNA of the CDR3: TGTGCCAGCAGCTTGGATATCCCTCAGCCCCAGCATTTT.

The chain recombines TRBV19 with TRBJ2-1; 9 bases align to TRBD1. Germline assignment: CDR1 LNHDA and CDR2 SQIVND (reference sequence). This CDR3 is 15 amino acids long. V gave up 4 bases and J gave up 0 bases; unmatched junction bases: 1. In nucleotides, the CDR3 is TGTGCCAGTAGTACGACAGGGGGCTCCTACAATGAGCAGTTCTTC. Amino acid sequence: CASSTTGGSYNEQFF.

The chain is built from TRBV9 and TRBJ1-1; 7 bases map to TRBD1. Germline loops: CDR1 SGDLS, CDR2 YYNGEE. CDR3 length: 15 amino acids. V trimming: 7 bases; J trimming: 0 bases; junction bases outside the gene matches: 9. The CDR3 sequence: CASSSPGGLNTEAFF. DNA for the CDR3: TGTGCCAGCTCCAGTCCAGGGGGTCTGAACACTGAAGCTTTCTTT.

This clonotype appeared a single time. This chain uses TRBV15 with TRBJ1-1; D call uncertain. This CDR3 is built from 12 residues. V was shortened by 5 bases and J by 10 bases, with 14 bases between the two germline ends. Germline-derived CDR1 and CDR2 are LNHNV and YYDKDF (reference sequence). CDR3 region: CATSAAGLGAFF. CDR3 DNA sequence: TGTGCCACCAGCGCGGCGGGTCTAGGAGCTTTCTTT.

The genes are TRBV20-1 and TRBJ2-3; 8 bases map to TRBD1. V lost 2 bases, J lost 6 bases, and 4 bases stayed unmatched. The CDR3 spans 13 residues. Germline CDR1 reads DFQATT; CDR2 reads SNEGSKA (reference sequence). The CDR3 DNA is TGCAGTGCTAGATGGGACAGGACTGATACGCAGTATTTT. Amino acid sequence: CSARWDRTDTQYF.

The V and J genes are TRBV3-1 and TRBJ1-2; unclear D gene. CDR1 is LGHDT and CDR2 is YNNKEL in the germline V gene (reference sequence). Trimming took off 7 bases at V and 0 bases at J, with 18 bases between the two ends. The CDR3 spans 16 residues. The CDR3 DNA sequence: TGTGCCAGCACCTCCAAGAGGACCCACACTAACTATGGCTACACCTTC. Translated, it gives CASTSKRTHTNYGYTF.

The chain combines TRBV9 with TRBJ2-3; D may be TRBD1 or TRBD2 (5 bases each). CDR1 SGDLS and CDR2 YYNGEE come from the germline V gene. V gave up 2 bases and J gave up 2 bases, with 15 bases separating them. The CDR3 consists of 16 residues. DNA of the CDR3: TGTGCCAGCAGCGTGTCCGGTGGGGGACCCACAGATACGCAGTATTTT. This sequence encodes CASSVSGGGPTDTQYF.

The rearrangement uses TRBV20-1 and TRBJ1-1, with no clear D. Germline V gene lookup returns CDR1 DFQATT and CDR2 SNEGSKA (reference sequence). The V end was cut by 4 bases, the J end by 0 bases, with 12 bases between. The CDR3 runs to 14 residues. The CDR3 loop is CSATKGEMNTEAFF. The CDR3 nucleotides are TGCAGTGCTACGAAGGGAGAGATGAACACTGAAGCTTTCTTT.

This clonotype was seen only once. CDR3 sequence (DNA): TGTGCCAGCAGCCTCCCCTTCCAAGAGACCCAGTACTTC. This translates into CASSLPFQETQYF. This chain joins TRBV7-9 and TRBJ2-5; D is uncertain. V was trimmed by 5 bases and J by 1 base, leaving 8 bases between them. CDR3 length: 13 amino acids. Germline V CDR1 and CDR2: SEHNR, FQNEAQ (reference sequence).

This clonotype was detected a few times. The chain uses TRBV4-1 and TRBJ2-7; 8 nucleotides line up with TRBD1. This CDR3 has 18 amino acids. V lost 5 bases to trimming and J lost 3 bases; unmatched junction nucleotides: 18. Germline-derived CDR1 and CDR2 are MGHRA and YSYEKL. The CDR3 DNA follows: TGCGCCAGCAGCTCATTGTTTTCAGGGACAGGCGGAGACTACGAGCAGTACTTC. Its translation: CASSSLFSGTGGDYEQYF.

This chain links TRBV5-6 with TRBJ2-1; possible D gene TRBD2, 6 bases. The CDR3 extends over 19 amino acids. In germline, CDR1 is SGHDT, CDR2 YYEEEE. V was clipped by 5 bases and J by 3 bases, with 27 bases between them. CDR3 protein: CASRMRWEESNRNYNEQFF. The CDR3 DNA follows: TGTGCCAGCAGGATGAGGTGGGAGGAGTCCAACAGGAACTACAATGAGCAGTTCTTC. Full variable domain (rest looked up from reference TRBV5-6 and TRBJ2-1): DAGVTQSPTHLIKTRGQQVTLRCSPKSGHDTVSWYQQALGQGPQFIFQYYEEEERQRGNFPDRFSGHQFPNYSSELNVNALLLGDSALYLCASRMRWEESNRNYNEQFFGPGTRLTVL.

The gene calls are TRBV11-2 and TRBJ1-4; TRBD1 might be the D (6 bases). Trimming cost V 5 bases and J 6 bases, with 10 bases left between them. Germline lookup yields CDR1 SGHAT and CDR2 FQNNGV. The CDR3 consists of 13 residues. This chain's CDR3 is CASSRTADEKLFF. The CDR3 DNA follows: TGTGCCAGCAGCCGGACAGCCGATGAAAAACTGTTTTTT. The full variable domain, completed using reference TRBV11-2 and TRBJ1-4, is EAGVAQSPRYKIIEKRQSVAFWCNPISGHATLYWYQQILGQGPKLLIQFQNNGVVDDSQLPKDRFSAERLKGVDSTLKIQPAKLEDSAVYLCASSRTADEKLFFGSGTQLSVL.

The rearrangement joins TRBV19 to TRBJ2-3; D gene unclear. This CDR3 is 15 amino acids long. Germline V gives CDR1 LNHDA, CDR2 SQIVND (reference sequence). The germline V and J ends were trimmed by 5 bases and 0 bases, with 12 bases remaining between them. This chain's CDR3 is CASSPAPLSTDTQYF. In nucleotides, the CDR3 is TGTGCCAGTAGTCCGGCTCCCCTTAGCACAGATACGCAGTATTTT.

The chain has TRBV19 and TRBJ2-3; TRBD2 is a possible D gene (6 bases). Trimming pared 4 bases from V and 1 base from J, leaving 15 bases between. CDR1 is LNHDA and CDR2 is SQIVND in the germline V gene (reference sequence). The CDR3 runs to 16 residues. The CDR3 is CASSRPPGEGTDTQYF. CDR3 coding DNA: TGTGCCAGTAGTAGGCCCCCCGGGGAGGGCACAGATACGCAGTATTTT.

This clonotype was seen once. The chain carries TRBV20-1 and TRBJ2-2; the D call may be TRBD1 or TRBD2 (6 bases each). V lost 6 bases to trimming and J lost 3 bases, with 17 bases between them. Per the germline V gene, CDR1 is DFQATT and CDR2 is SNEGSKA (reference sequence). The CDR3 length is 15 residues. In DNA form, the CDR3 reads TGCAGTGCCAGACAGGCGACTAGGGACACCGGGGAGCTGTTTTTT. It is translated as CSARQATRDTGELFF.

V is TRBV19 and J is TRBJ2-5; D is possibly TRBD1 or TRBD2 (5 bases each). V was trimmed by 3 bases and J by 5 bases, leaving 22 bases between them. Germline assignment: CDR1 LNHDA and CDR2 SQIVND (reference sequence). This CDR3 contains 17 residues. Written as DNA, the CDR3 is TGTGCCAGTAGTATGAGCTCAGGGTTCGAGGGATGGGAGACCCAGTACTTC. This translates into CASSMSSGFEGWETQYF.

The V call is TRBV20-1, the J call TRBJ1-5, with 11 bases lining up with TRBD1. CDR3 length equals 15 residues. V was clipped by 5 bases and J by 7 bases; unmatched bases: 10. Germline V gene lookup returns CDR1 DFQATT and CDR2 SNEGSKA (reference sequence). The CDR3 coding sequence is TGCAGTGCTTTCACCGGACAGGGGGCGCGACAGCCCCAGCATTTT. It yields the protein CSAFTGQGARQPQHF.

V is TRBV2 and J is TRBJ2-1; tentative D call: TRBD1 (6 bases). Trimming took 3 bases from V and 5 from J, leaving 17 bases between them. This CDR3 region has 16 residues. Germline V gene sequence: CDR1 SNHLY, CDR2 FYNNEI. The CDR3 reads CASSDSTGRWDNEQFF. The DNA of the CDR3 is TGTGCCAGCAGTGATTCGACAGGCCGATGGGACAATGAGCAGTTCTTC.

The CDR3: CASSQPALGGGSRGLDIQYF. DNA of the CDR3: TGTGCCAGCAGCCAGCCCGCTCTGGGAGGGGGCTCTCGAGGGTTAGACATTCAGTACTTC. This chain uses TRBV3-1 with TRBJ2-4; D tentatively reads TRBD1 or TRBD2 (7 bases each). Germline values: CDR1 LGHDT, CDR2 YNNKEL (reference sequence). This CDR3 region has 20 residues. Trimming stripped 3 bases from V and 8 bases from J, with 32 bases between.

The CDR3 region is CASSEGFASEQFF. The CDR3 DNA sequence: TGTGCCAGCAGCGAGGGTTTCGCTTCTGAGCAGTTCTTC. This chain joins TRBV12-3 or TRBV12-4 and TRBJ2-1; D is perhaps TRBD2 (5 bases). This CDR3 region has 13 residues. The V end lost 6 bases, the J end lost 9 bases, and 15 bases lay between the germline ends.

V is TRBV9 and J is TRBJ2-1; TRBD2 agrees at 13 bases. Trimming cost V 3 bases and J 6 bases; bases outside gene matches: 6. The length of the CDR3 is 16 residues. Germline CDR1 and CDR2: SGDLS and YYNGEE. The CDR3 spells CASSATSGGAGNEQFF. The CDR3 DNA follows: TGTGCCAGCAGCGCTACTAGCGGGGGGGCCGGCAATGAGCAGTTCTTC.

This chain links TRBV7-3 with TRBJ2-1; D gene ambiguous. Germline V gives CDR1 SGHTA, CDR2 FQGTGA. The CDR3 contains 13 residues. V lost 5 bases to trimming and J lost 4 bases, with 9 bases between them. The CDR3 sequence is CASSHPYYNEQFF. In DNA, the CDR3 is TGTGCCAGCAGCCACCCCTATTACAATGAGCAGTTCTTC.

J is TRBJ1-2 and V is TRBV9; D not resolved. The CDR3 spans 13 residues. Deletions cut 5 bases from V and 4 bases from J, with 12 bases between. Germline assignment: CDR1 SGDLS and CDR2 YYNGEE. CDR3 amino acids: CASRDSGGYGYTF. CDR3 coding DNA: TGTGCCAGCAGGGACTCCGGAGGCTATGGCTACACCTTC.

This rearrangement joins TRBV3-1 to TRBJ1-1; TRBD1 is a possible D gene (5 bases). The CDR3 has 15 amino acids. V lost 1 base and J 2 bases, leaving 11 bases between the germline ends. Germline V gene data show CDR1 as LGHDT and CDR2 as YNNKEL (reference sequence). The CDR3 sequence: CASSQVGQGNTEAFF. The CDR3, as DNA: TGTGCCAGCAGCCAAGTAGGGCAGGGAAACACTGAAGCTTTCTTT.

V usage is TRBV19 and J usage is TRBJ2-1, with 14 bases that match TRBD2. Trimming cost V 10 bases and J 10 bases; bases outside gene matches: 6. Germline assignment: CDR1 LNHDA and CDR2 SQIVND (reference sequence). There are 13 residues in the CDR3. This chain's CDR3 is CATGWTSGGEQFF. The CDR3 DNA reads as TGTGCCACAGGCTGGACTAGCGGGGGGGAGCAGTTCTTC.

This clonotype was counted a single time. The chain links TRBV6-5 to TRBJ1-2; TRBD1 is a possible D gene (5 bases). V was clipped by 5 bases and J by 7 bases, with 17 bases between them. CDR3 length: 14 amino acids. CDR1 MNHEY and CDR2 SVGAGI come from the germline V gene. CDR3 loop: CASSQTGRGLGYTF. The CDR3, as DNA: TGTGCCAGCAGTCAAACGGGACGGGGACTTGGCTACACCTTC.

This chain links TRBV5-5 with TRBJ2-7, with D maybe TRBD1 (7 bases). Trimming shortened V by 3 bases and J by 3 bases, and 16 bases separated the two germline ends. Germline V gene data show CDR1 as SGHKS and CDR2 as YYEKEE (reference sequence). The CDR3 sequence is 15 residues long. DNA of the CDR3: TGTGCCAGCAGCTCGGGCGGGGACAGCTTCTACGAGCAGTACTTC. It specifies CASSSGGDSFYEQYF.

This chain joins TRBV30 and TRBJ1-3, with 8 bases aligning to TRBD1. Germline-derived CDR1 and CDR2 are GTSNPN and SVGIG (reference sequence). This CDR3 contains 17 residues. V trimming: 4 bases; J trimming: 6 bases; junction bases outside the gene matches: 17. The CDR3 DNA reads as TGTGCCTGGACTGGACAGGGTATGGGAGGAATTAAAAACACCATATATTTT. As protein: CAWTGQGMGGIKNTIYF. Using reference TRBV30 and TRBJ1-3 for the parts outside the CDR3, the full variable domain is SQTIHQWPATLVQPVGSPLSLECTVEGTSNPNLYWYRQAAGRGLQLLFYSVGIGQISSEVPQNLSASRPQDRQFILSSKKLLLSDSGFYLCAWTGQGMGGIKNTIYFGEGSWLTVV.